Below, 31 T cell receptor beta chains from the same sample are listed, as sequenced in a study of spatial heterogeneity in lung cancer. Time point indicated: sample taken at primary tumor resection. Each CDR3 protein is one row after TCRdb ran MiXCR on the 5' RACE reads. The sample has thousands of distinct CDR3 sequences; less than 15% are singletons. The specimen comprised normal lung tissue next to the tumor, sampled at surgery. All receptors come from a female donor with early-stage non-small cell lung cancer.

By sample share, this clonotype is medium-sized. The chain uses TRBV9 and TRBJ1-1, with D possibly being TRBD1 (6 bases). Looked up from germline, CDR1 is SGDLS and CDR2 is YYNGEE. CDR3 length: 18 residues. V lost 0 bases and J 2 bases, leaving 20 bases between the germline ends. CDR3 coding DNA: TGTGCCAGCAGCGTAGGATCTCGGGGGGGCCGAGCAAACACTGAAGCTTTCTTT. This codes for CASSVGSRGGRANTEAFF.

This clonotype is classed as medium-sized. The genes are TRBV6-1 and TRBJ1-2; D unresolved. With 2 bases removed from V and 4 bases from J, the gap between germline ends came to 11 bases. The CDR3 extends over 14 amino acids. CDR1 MNHNS and CDR2 SASEGT come from the germline V gene. The DNA of the CDR3 is TGTGCCAGCAGTGAAAGGAAAAACGGCTATGGCTACACCTTC. This gives the protein CASSERKNGYGYTF.

This clonotype counts as medium-sized. The V and J genes are TRBV28 and TRBJ2-5; 10 bases align to TRBD2. Germline values: CDR1 MDHEN, CDR2 SYDVKM. With 6 bases clipped from V and 5 bases from J, the junction kept 9 bases outside the gene matches. The CDR3 spans 15 residues. The CDR3 is CASRDEAGGTETQYF. CDR3 in DNA: TGTGCCAGCAGGGACGAAGCGGGGGGGACCGAGACCCAGTACTTC.

This sequence joins TRBV5-5 and TRBJ2-3; the match to TRBD1 covers 8 bases. CDR3 length equals 13 residues. The J segment lost 10 bases and the V segment lost 3 bases, leaving 7 bases of the junction unmatched. Germline V gene sequence: CDR1 SGHKS, CDR2 YYEKEE (reference sequence). The CDR3 DNA sequence: TGTGCCAGCAGCTCCCCGGACAGGGAGGCGCAGTATTTT. Encoded protein: CASSSPDREAQYF.

This clonotype is judged medium-sized. V gene TRBV7-3 combines with J gene TRBJ2-1; TRBD1 matches at 8 bases. The V gene end was trimmed by 2 bases and the J gene end by 5 bases; junction bases not matched to a gene: 2. This CDR3 comprises 14 residues. Germline loops: CDR1 SGHTA, CDR2 FQGTGA. CDR3 sequence: CASSLGTGDNEQFF. For the CDR3, the DNA is TGTGCCAGCAGCTTAGGGACAGGAGACAATGAGCAGTTCTTC.

This clonotype was seen many times. The V and J genes are TRBV5-1 and TRBJ2-3; 13 bases map to TRBD2. J gave up 1 base and V 4 bases, and 18 bases lay outside the gene matches. CDR1 is SGHRS, CDR2 YFSETQ, per germline. The CDR3 has 21 residues. CDR3 nucleotides: TGCGCCAGCAGCGAGGATTGGACTAGCGGGGGCCTAGTTCCGGGCACAGATACGCAGTATTTT. Its protein product is CASSEDWTSGGLVPGTDTQYF.

By share, this clonotype ranks as large. The genes are TRBV2 and TRBJ1-4; D gene unclear. V was trimmed by 7 bases and J by 6 bases, leaving 15 bases between them. Germline CDR1 and CDR2: SNHLY and FYNNEI. The CDR3 length is 14 residues. The DNA for the CDR3 is TGTGCCAGCACCCCGAAGGGTGGAGATGAAAAACTGTTTTTT. Residues: CASTPKGGDEKLFF.

This clonotype is labeled medium-sized. The rearrangement joins TRBV7-6 to TRBJ2-7; 8 bases line up with TRBD1. Per germline, CDR1 SGHVS and CDR2 FNYEAQ. The length of the CDR3 is 15 residues. Losses at the gene ends were 5 bases for V and 2 bases for J; bases not matched to a gene: 8. CDR3 in DNA: TGTGCCAGCAGCCCCCGGGACAGGTTCCCCTACGAGCAGTACTTC. This translates into CASSPRDRFPYEQYF.

The rearrangement uses TRBV11-2 and TRBJ2-3, with 10 nucleotides matching TRBD2. The CDR3 is 15 residues long. CDR1 and CDR2 (germline): SGHAT, FQNNGV. The V gene end was trimmed by 4 bases and the J gene end by 2 bases; junction bases not matched to a gene: 3. CDR3 residues: CASSSSGSDTDTQYF. The DNA for the CDR3 is TGTGCCAGCAGCTCTAGCGGGAGTGACACAGATACGCAGTATTTT.

The J gene is TRBJ2-1, the V gene TRBV30; 9 nucleotides match TRBD2. Germline V gene sequence: CDR1 GTSNPN, CDR2 SVGIG (reference sequence). The CDR3 is 14 residues long. The V gene end was trimmed by 1 base and the J gene end by 6 bases; junction bases not matched to a gene: 4. The CDR3 bases are TGTGCCTGGAGTGATAGCGGGAGAGGCAATGAGCAGTTCTTC. This encodes CAWSDSGRGNEQFF.

The chain is built from TRBV5-5 and TRBJ2-3; TRBD2 agrees at 11 bases. CDR1 and CDR2 (germline): SGHKS, YYEKEE (reference sequence). Trimming removed 0 bases from V and 5 bases from J; junction bases left unmatched: 11. CDR3 size: 18 residues. Here the CDR3 DNA reads TGTGCCAGCAGCTTGGGAGCTAGCGGGGGGCCAACAGGAGATACGCAGTATTTT. Residues: CASSLGASGGPTGDTQYF.

This clonotype is labeled as medium-sized. The V call is TRBV28, the J call TRBJ1-2, with a weak D call TRBD1 (5 bases). The CDR3 sequence is 15 residues long. Trimming left V 8 bases short and J 0 bases short, with 16 bases between. Germline V gives CDR1 MDHEN, CDR2 SYDVKM. For the CDR3, the DNA is TGTGCCAGCGTGCCCCAGGGCAGGGCTAACTATGGCTACACCTTC. Its translation: CASVPQGRANYGYTF.

By sample fraction, this clonotype is medium-sized. The chain combines TRBV4-1 with TRBJ2-5; D remains unclear. The germline V gene encodes CDR1 MGHRA and CDR2 YSYEKL. With 3 bases removed from V and 5 bases from J, the gap between germline ends came to 7 bases. The CDR3 is 12 amino acids. For the CDR3, the DNA is TGCGCCAGCAGCCAGCACCGGGAGACCCAGTACTTC. Amino acids: CASSQHRETQYF.

This clonotype was seen many times. The J gene is TRBJ2-3, the V gene TRBV19; 7 bases agree with TRBD2. Trimming cost V 3 bases and J 7 bases; bases outside gene matches: 10. Germline CDR1 reads LNHDA; CDR2 reads SQIVND (reference sequence). The CDR3 consists of 15 residues. CDR3 in DNA: TGTGCCAGTAGTATTAAGCGGGGTGCCGACCATACGCAGTATTTT. This encodes CASSIKRGADHTQYF.

In this sample, this clonotype turned up a few times. The rearrangement links TRBV28 to TRBJ2-7; 8 nucleotides match TRBD1. V shed 5 bases, J shed 3 bases, and the junction held 3 bases outside the gene matches. CDR1 and CDR2 from the germline V gene are MDHEN and SYDVKM. The CDR3 covers 13 residues. CDR3 protein: CASSTGQGYEQYF. CDR3 coding DNA: TGTGCCAGCAGTACCGGACAGGGCTACGAGCAGTACTTC.

By share, this clonotype counts as large. The rearrangement links TRBV15 to TRBJ1-4, with 7 bases identical to TRBD1. The J segment lost 4 bases and the V segment lost 0 bases, leaving 5 bases of the junction unmatched. The V gene's germline CDR1 is LNHNV and CDR2 YYDKDF (reference sequence). This CDR3 is 16 amino acids long. Here the CDR3 DNA reads TGTGCCACCAGCAGAGATAGGGGGCGCGGTAATGAAAAACTGTTTTTT. Protein product: CATSRDRGRGNEKLFF. The full variable domain, rest sourced from reference TRBV15 and TRBJ1-4, is DAMVIQNPRYQVTQFGKPVTLSCSQTLNHNVMYWYQQKSSQAPKLLFHYYDKDFNNEADTPDNFQSRRPNTSFCFLDIRSPGLGDTAMYLCATSRDRGRGNEKLFFGSGTQLSVL.

This clonotype was observed at least ten times. V usage is TRBV7-2 and J usage is TRBJ2-7, with 8 bases fitting TRBD2. CDR1 and CDR2 from the germline V gene are SGHTA and FQGNSA. The V segment lost 5 bases and the J segment 3 bases; nucleotides outside the gene matches: 9. The CDR3 spans 15 residues. The CDR3 spells CASSLLAGPLYEQYF. The CDR3, as DNA: TGTGCCAGCAGCCTCTTAGCGGGACCCCTCTACGAGCAGTACTTC.

Only a few counts were recorded for this clonotype. A junction end diverges from the germline sequence, so it may reflect a read error. The genes are TRBV7-7 and TRBJ2-5; maybe TRBD1 (6 bases). Germline CDR1 and CDR2: SSHAT and FNYEAQ (reference sequence). The CDR3 length is 15 residues. CDR3 sequence (DNA): TGTGCTAGCAGCAGCAACCTACAGGGTACCGAGACCCAGTACTTC. It codes for CASSSNLQGTETQYF.

This clonotype is categorized as medium-sized (0.01 to 0.1%). The CDR3 nucleotides read TGTGCCAGCAGCCCGGCGGGGCAGCAAGAGACCCAGTACTTC. Translating gives CASSPAGQQETQYF. This chain uses TRBV7-2 with TRBJ2-5, with TRBD2 as a possible D gene (6 bases). CDR3 length: 14 residues. Germline-derived CDR1 and CDR2 are SGHTA and FQGNSA. V lost 5 bases and J 2 bases, leaving 12 bases between the germline ends.

By sample fraction, this clonotype is medium-sized. The chain is built from TRBV5-1 and TRBJ2-1, with no clear D. The V end was cut by 5 bases, the J end by 5 bases, with 11 bases between. The CDR3 extends over 13 amino acids. The germline CDR1 and CDR2 sequences are SGHRS and YFSETQ. The CDR3 bases are TGCGCCAGCAGACCCGGCGCGAACAATGAGCAGTTCTTC. It yields the protein CASRPGANNEQFF.

By share of the sample, this clonotype is medium-sized. V gene TRBV12-3 or TRBV12-4 combines with J gene TRBJ2-5; 15 bases are a match to TRBD2. V shed 7 bases, J shed 4 bases, and the junction held 7 bases outside the gene matches. There are 16 residues in the CDR3. CDR3 nucleotides: TGTGCCAGCAAACCGGGACTAGCGGGGGGAGGAGAGACCCAGTACTTC. As protein: CASKPGLAGGGETQYF.

This clonotype is categorized as medium-sized. CDR3 coding DNA: TGCAGTGCTAGAGATCTAGCGGGGTCCCACAATGAGCAGTTCTTC. Translating gives CSARDLAGSHNEQFF. The rearrangement links TRBV20-1 to TRBJ2-1; 9 bases align to TRBD2. V shed 0 bases, J shed 5 bases, and the junction held 5 bases outside the gene matches. The germline V gene encodes CDR1 DFQATT and CDR2 SNEGSKA (reference sequence). The CDR3 totals 15 residues.

The chain has TRBV20-1 and TRBJ2-3; D is perhaps TRBD1 (5 bases). The V end was cut by 0 bases, the J end by 5 bases, with 15 bases between. This CDR3 is 15 amino acids long. In germline, CDR1 is DFQATT, CDR2 SNEGSKA (reference sequence). The CDR3 bases are TGCAGTGCTAGAGATCTGGTAGGGGCAGTAGATACGCAGTATTTT. Its translation is CSARDLVGAVDTQYF.

This clonotype was seen ten or more times. The gene calls are TRBV28 and TRBJ2-1, with TRBD2 matching over 11 bases. Germline V CDR1 and CDR2: MDHEN, SYDVKM. The CDR3 covers 14 residues. The V and J ends lost 6 bases and 8 bases, in that order; junction bases with no gene match: 6. This CDR3 reads CASSSGTSGDEQFF. DNA for the CDR3: TGTGCCAGCAGCTCCGGGACTAGCGGCGATGAGCAGTTCTTC.

Within the sample, this clonotype is large. The chain employs TRBV7-3 and TRBJ2-3; 13 bases align to TRBD2. V gave up 6 bases and J gave up 5 bases; unmatched junction bases: 5. Germline lookup yields CDR1 SGHTA and CDR2 FQGTGA. CDR3 length: 15 residues. The CDR3 nucleotides read TGTGCCAGCAGTCGGACTAGCGGGGGTTTAGATACGCAGTATTTT. Translating it yields CASSRTSGGLDTQYF.

This clonotype is medium-sized. The genes are TRBV11-2 and TRBJ2-3, with TRBD2 identical over 7 bases. The CDR3 sequence is 13 residues long. The germline gives CDR1 SGHAT, CDR2 FQNNGV. The J segment lost 2 bases and the V segment lost 6 bases, leaving 2 bases of the junction unmatched. The DNA for the CDR3 is TGTGCCAGCAGGCGGGGGAACACAGATACGCAGTATTTT. Its protein product is CASRRGNTDTQYF.

This clonotype is termed medium-sized. The chain employs TRBV29-1 and TRBJ1-1; 8 bases are shared with TRBD1. This CDR3 spans 11 amino acids. The germline V gene has CDR1 SQVTM and CDR2 ANQGSEA. V lost 7 bases and J lost 6; bases outside the gene matches: 4. As DNA, the CDR3 is TGCAGCGGGAAGGACAGGGCTGAAGCTTTCTTT. Amino acids: CSGKDRAEAFF.

In its sample, this clonotype is medium-sized. This rearrangement joins TRBV3-1 to TRBJ2-3; 10 bases match TRBD2. Trimming at V came to 4 bases and at J to 0 bases, leaving 10 bases not matched to a gene. The CDR3 length is 18 residues. Germline V lookup: CDR1 LGHDT, CDR2 YNNKEL (reference sequence). The CDR3 sequence: CASSLAGAGGRSTDTQYF. For the CDR3, the DNA is TGTGCCAGCAGCCTAGCCGGAGCGGGGGGGCGGAGCACAGATACGCAGTATTTT.

There are many counts of this clonotype. V gene TRBV28 combines with J gene TRBJ1-3; unclear D gene. CDR3 length: 13 amino acids. V gave up 4 bases and J gave up 7 bases, with 11 bases separating them. Germline assignment: CDR1 MDHEN and CDR2 SYDVKM. The CDR3 loop is CASSSPQANTIYF. CDR3 sequence (DNA): TGTGCCAGCAGTTCCCCGCAGGCTAACACCATATATTTT.

This rearrangement joins TRBV2 to TRBJ2-6; no reliable D call. Germline CDR1 and CDR2: SNHLY and FYNNEI. With 5 bases removed from V and 0 bases from J, the gap between germline ends came to 2 bases. The CDR3 has 13 residues. The CDR3 is CASSSSGANVLTF. In DNA, the CDR3 is TGTGCCAGCAGTAGCTCTGGGGCCAACGTCCTGACTTTC.

V usage is TRBV10-2 and J usage is TRBJ1-5; 9 bases map to TRBD1. Germline CDR1 and CDR2: WSHSY and SAAADI. This CDR3 is built from 15 residues. The trim removed 4 bases at V and 4 bases at J, leaving 5 bases unmatched. The CDR3 DNA follows: TGCGCCAGCAGTGGCGGACAGGGGAAGAATCAGCCCCAGCATTTT. It is translated as CASSGGQGKNQPQHF.